This T cell receptor beta chain was identified during a study of blood T cell repertoires in COVID-19. Study in general: COVID-19 samples from acute and convalescent phases originated in the United States, Italy and Spain. From T cells, B-cell-depleted T cells, or PBMCs came the material, which was cDNA or gDNA.

As originally analysed: Researchers report that nucleated cell counts were estimated from reference gene primer amplification. Measured with immunoSEQ multiplex PCR; TCRdb has only the in-frame clones, and not every one. V, J and clone size derive from that table, while D and trimming were established from the DNA sequence. The profile shows a few hundred thousand clones, 82% of them singletons. CDR3 length: 15 amino acids. The V and J ends lost 7 bases and 4 bases respectively, with 17 bases between them. Germline lookup yields CDR1 MNHNY and CDR2 SVGAGI (reference sequence). This chain connects TRBV6-6 to TRBJ2-1; weak D call: TRBD1 (5 bases). Specimen: peripheral blood. This TCR derives from an elderly woman with acute or convalescent COVID-19. CDR3 amino acids: CASTYPGLGYNEQFF. The DNA for the CDR3 is TGTGCCAGCACCTACCCAGGGCTAGGATACAATGAGCAGTTCTTC.